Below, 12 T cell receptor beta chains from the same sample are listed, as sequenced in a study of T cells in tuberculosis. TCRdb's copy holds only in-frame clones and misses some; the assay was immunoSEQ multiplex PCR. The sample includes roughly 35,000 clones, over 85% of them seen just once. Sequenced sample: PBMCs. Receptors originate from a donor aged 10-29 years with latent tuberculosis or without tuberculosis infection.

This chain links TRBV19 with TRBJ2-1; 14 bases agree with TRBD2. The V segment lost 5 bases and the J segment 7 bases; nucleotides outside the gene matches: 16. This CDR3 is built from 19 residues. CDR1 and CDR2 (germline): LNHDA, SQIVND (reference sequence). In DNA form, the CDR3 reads TGTGCCAGTAGTCCCCCCGCCAAGACTAGCGGGGGGGTTGAGAATGAGCAGTTCTTC. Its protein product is CASSPPAKTSGGVENEQFF.

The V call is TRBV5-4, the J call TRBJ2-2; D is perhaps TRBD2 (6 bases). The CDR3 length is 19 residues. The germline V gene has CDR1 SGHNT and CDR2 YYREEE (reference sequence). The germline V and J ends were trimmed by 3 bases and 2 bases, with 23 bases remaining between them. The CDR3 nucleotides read TGTGCCAGCAGCTGGGGGGAGATCCAAAGTTTAACTAACACCGGGGAGCTGTTTTTT. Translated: CASSWGEIQSLTNTGELFF.

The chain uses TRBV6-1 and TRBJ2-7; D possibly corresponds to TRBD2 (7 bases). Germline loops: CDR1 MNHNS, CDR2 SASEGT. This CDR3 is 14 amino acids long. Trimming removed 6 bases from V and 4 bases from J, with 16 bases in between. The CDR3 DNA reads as TGTGCCAGCAGGGGGGGGCAGAATTGGTACGAGCAGTACTTC. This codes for CASRGGQNWYEQYF.

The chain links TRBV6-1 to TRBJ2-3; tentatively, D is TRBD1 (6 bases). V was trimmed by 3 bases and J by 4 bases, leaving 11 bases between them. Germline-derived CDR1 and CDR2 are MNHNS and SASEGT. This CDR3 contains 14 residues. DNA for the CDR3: TGTGCCAGCAGTGAGCAGGGGTGGCCAGATACGCAGTATTTT. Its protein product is CASSEQGWPDTQYF.

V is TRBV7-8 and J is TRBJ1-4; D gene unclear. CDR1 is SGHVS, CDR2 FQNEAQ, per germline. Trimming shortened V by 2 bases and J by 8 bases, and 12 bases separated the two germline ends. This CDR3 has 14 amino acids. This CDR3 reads CASSLNWEVEKLFF. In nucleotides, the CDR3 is TGTGCCAGCAGCTTAAATTGGGAGGTCGAAAAACTGTTTTTT. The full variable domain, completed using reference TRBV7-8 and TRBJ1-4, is GAGVSQSPRYKVAKRGQDVALRCDPISGHVSLFWYQQALGQGPEFLTYFQNEAQLDKSGLPSDRFFAERPEGSVSTLKIQRTQQEDSAVYLCASSLNWEVEKLFFGSGTQLSVL.

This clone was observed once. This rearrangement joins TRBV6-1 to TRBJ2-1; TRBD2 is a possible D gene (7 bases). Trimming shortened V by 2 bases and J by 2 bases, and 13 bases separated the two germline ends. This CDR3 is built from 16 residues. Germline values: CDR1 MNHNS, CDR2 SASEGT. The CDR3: CASSELAGAAYNEQFF. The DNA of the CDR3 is TGTGCCAGCAGTGAATTGGCGGGGGCCGCCTACAATGAGCAGTTCTTC.

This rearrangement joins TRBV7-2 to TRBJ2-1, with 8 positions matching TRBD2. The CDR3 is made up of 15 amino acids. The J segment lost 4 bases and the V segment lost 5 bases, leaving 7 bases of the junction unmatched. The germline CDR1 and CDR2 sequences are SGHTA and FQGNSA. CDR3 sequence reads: CASSKTSGGYNEQFF. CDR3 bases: TGTGCCAGCAGCAAAACTAGCGGCGGTTACAATGAGCAGTTCTTC.

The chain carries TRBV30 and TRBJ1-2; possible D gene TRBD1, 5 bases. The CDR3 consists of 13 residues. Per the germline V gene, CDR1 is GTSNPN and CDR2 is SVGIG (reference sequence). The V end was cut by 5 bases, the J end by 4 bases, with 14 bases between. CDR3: CAWFPGLSYGYTF. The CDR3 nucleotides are TGTGCCTGGTTTCCGGGACTGTCCTATGGCTACACCTTC.

The CDR3 protein is CASSPRGGAAEQYF. For the CDR3, the DNA is TGTGCCAGCAGCCCCCGAGGGGGGGCCGCCGAGCAGTACTTC. The rearrangement uses TRBV7-3 and TRBJ2-7, with a weak D call TRBD2 (7 bases). CDR1 is SGHTA and CDR2 is FQGTGA in the germline V gene. V lost 5 bases and J lost 6, with 17 bases in between. The CDR3 consists of 14 residues.

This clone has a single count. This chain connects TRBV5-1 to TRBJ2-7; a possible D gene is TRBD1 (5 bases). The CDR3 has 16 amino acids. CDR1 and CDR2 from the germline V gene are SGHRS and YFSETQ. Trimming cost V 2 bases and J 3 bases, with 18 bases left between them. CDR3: CASSFTLPQGGYEQYF. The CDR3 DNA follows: TGCGCCAGCAGCTTTACCCTTCCGCAGGGCGGCTACGAGCAGTACTTC.

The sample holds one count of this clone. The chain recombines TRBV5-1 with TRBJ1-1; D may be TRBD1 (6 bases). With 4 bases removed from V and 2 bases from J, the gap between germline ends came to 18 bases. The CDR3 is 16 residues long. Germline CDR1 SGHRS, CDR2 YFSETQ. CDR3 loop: CASSPLDSQGNTEAFF. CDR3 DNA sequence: TGCGCCAGCAGCCCTCTGGACAGTCAAGGCAACACTGAAGCTTTCTTT. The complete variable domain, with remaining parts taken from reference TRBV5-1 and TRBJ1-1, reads KAGVTQTPRYLIKTRGQQVTLSCSPISGHRSVSWYQQTPGQGLQFLFEYFSETQRNKGNFPGRFSGRQFSNSRSEMNVSTLELGDSALYLCASSPLDSQGNTEAFFGQGTRLTVV.

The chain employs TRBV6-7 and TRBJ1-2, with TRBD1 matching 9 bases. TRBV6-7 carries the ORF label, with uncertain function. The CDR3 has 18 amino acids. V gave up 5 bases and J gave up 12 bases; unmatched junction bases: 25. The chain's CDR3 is CASSHPLRDRESWEGHTF. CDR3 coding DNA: TGTGCCAGCAGTCATCCCCTCCGGGACAGGGAGAGTTGGGAGGGCCACACCTTC.